These 2 T cell receptor beta chains originate from one sample sequenced in a study of shared clonotypes between healthy human individuals. The protocol was immunoSEQ multiplex PCR, while the TCRdb copy is restricted to in-frame clones and leaves out a portion. The sample lists some 2 million clones, around 95% occurring once. Source material: naive CD4+ T cells sorted from blood. Subset: CD45RA+ positively selected. These receptors all come from a man younger than 30 in good health.

This clone was counted a few times. This rearrangement joins TRBV4-1 to TRBJ1-5; unclear D gene. Germline CDR1 MGHRA, CDR2 YSYEKL. The CDR3 contains 16 residues. Trimming took off 0 bases at V and 4 bases at J, with 13 bases between the two ends. CDR3 bases: TGCGCCAGCAGCCAAGATGAGATGATCGGTAATCAGCCCCAGCATTTT. This encodes CASSQDEMIGNQPQHF.

This chain links TRBV4-3 with TRBJ1-2; D not certain. The CDR3 is 13 residues long. Germline V gives CDR1 LGHNA, CDR2 YSLEER. V was shortened by 0 bases and J by 8 bases, with 10 bases between the two germline ends. CDR3 sequence (DNA): TGCGCCAGCAGCCAAGAAGGCGCTCAGGGCTACACCTTC. Translated, it gives CASSQEGAQGYTF.